A single sample is the source of the 18 T cell receptor beta chains below, sequenced in a study of blood T cells in healthy people across ages. Combining a sample-barcoded 5' primer with a J-beta primer mix, a second PCR ran for roughly 7 to 12 cycles. MiXCR, run by TCRdb on the 5' RACE reads, gives a single entry per CDR3 protein. Of fewer than 1.5 million distinct CDR3 sequences listed, approximately 38% are singletons. Sequencing was done on a sample of blood. These receptors all stem from a woman under 30 in good health.

This clonotype was seen a few times. CDR3 sequence (DNA): TGTGCCACAGCCCAACGGGCGGGGGCTTACCAAGAGACCCAGTACTTC. This gives the protein CATAQRAGAYQETQYF. The rearrangement joins TRBV10-3 to TRBJ2-5; TRBD2 is a possible D gene (7 bases). Trimming pared 10 bases from V and 0 bases from J, leaving 21 bases between. The CDR3 is 16 residues long. Germline values: CDR1 ENHRY, CDR2 SYGVKD.

The chain has TRBV30 and TRBJ1-2; 9 nucleotides agree with TRBD1. The J segment lost 2 bases and the V segment lost 5 bases, leaving 0 bases of the junction unmatched. Per the germline V gene, CDR1 is GTSNPN and CDR2 is SVGIG (reference sequence). The CDR3 consists of 12 residues. CDR3 DNA sequence: TGTGCCTGGGACAGGGGGAACTATGGCTACACCTTC. Protein sequence: CAWDRGNYGYTF.

This clonotype occurred a few times. This sequence joins TRBV2 and TRBJ2-7, with D possibly being TRBD1 (6 bases). CDR3 length: 17 amino acids. Germline lookup yields CDR1 SNHLY and CDR2 FYNNEI. V was clipped by 7 bases and J by 0 bases, with 22 bases between them. The CDR3 sequence: CASTPRDLDRTSYEQYF. CDR3 nucleotide sequence: TGTGCCAGCACCCCACGCGACTTGGACAGAACCTCCTACGAGCAGTACTTC.

Only one count was recorded for this clonotype. This chain connects TRBV20-1 to TRBJ2-7; tentative D call: TRBD1 (5 bases). CDR1 is DFQATT and CDR2 is SNEGSKA in the germline V gene (reference sequence). Trimming shortened V by 1 base and J by 4 bases, and 17 bases separated the two germline ends. CDR3 length equals 15 residues. Here the CDR3 reads CSARARALGTYEQYF. DNA of the CDR3: TGCAGTGCTAGAGCCAGGGCCCTCGGAACTTACGAGCAGTACTTC.

In its sample, this clonotype was seen a few times. The chain combines TRBV20-1 with TRBJ1-2, with D unclear. V lost 1 base, J lost 7 bases, and 19 bases lay in between. Germline loops: CDR1 DFQATT, CDR2 SNEGSKA (reference sequence). This CDR3 has 15 amino acids. For the CDR3, the DNA is TGCAGTGCTAGAGTGTTGTGGGAGGAGTGGGTTGGCTACACCTTC. Translation: CSARVLWEEWVGYTF.

The rearrangement uses TRBV20-1 and TRBJ2-1; D might be TRBD2 (6 bases). The germline V gene encodes CDR1 DFQATT and CDR2 SNEGSKA (reference sequence). This CDR3 spans 16 amino acids. V dropped 5 bases and J dropped 3 bases, with 20 bases sitting between them. CDR3 sequence: CSAGPPGREFYNEQFF. DNA for the CDR3: TGCAGTGCTGGCCCCCCTGGGCGGGAATTCTACAATGAGCAGTTCTTC.

This chain joins TRBV6-6 and TRBJ1-1; a possible D gene is TRBD1 (5 bases). Germline V gene data show CDR1 as MNHNY and CDR2 as SVGAGI (reference sequence). This CDR3 contains 12 residues. Trimming shortened V by 7 bases and J by 3 bases, and 9 bases separated the two germline ends. The CDR3 protein is CASKTVDTEAFF. In nucleotides, the CDR3 is TGTGCCAGCAAGACAGTGGACACTGAAGCTTTCTTT.

This clonotype was seen only a few times. This chain uses TRBV2 with TRBJ2-1; a weak D match, TRBD2 (6 bases). Germline V gives CDR1 SNHLY, CDR2 FYNNEI. This CDR3 has 14 residues. Between the trimmed V and J ends, which lost 4 bases and 3 bases, there was a span of 10 bases. The CDR3 here is CASSGGGNYNEQFF. CDR3 DNA sequence: TGTGCCAGCAGTGGCGGCGGGAACTACAATGAGCAGTTCTTC.

The J gene is TRBJ1-2, the V gene TRBV28; D is unresolved. The CDR3 runs to 11 residues. Germline V gives CDR1 MDHEN, CDR2 SYDVKM. V lost 8 bases and J 6 bases, leaving 10 bases between the germline ends. Here the CDR3 DNA reads TGTGCCAGCCGTTGGGTAGATGGCTACACCTTC. Amino acid sequence: CASRWVDGYTF.

The chain employs TRBV5-1 and TRBJ2-1, with 7 bases that match TRBD2. TRBJ2-7 matches the DNA end more closely, so the J call is doubtful. Per germline, CDR1 SGHRS and CDR2 YFSETQ. This CDR3 has 14 amino acids. The CDR3 here is CASSAGVSYNEQYF. CDR3 nucleotides: TGCGCCAGCAGCGCGGGGGTTTCCTACAATGAGCAGTACTTC.

In this sample, this clonotype turned up once. This chain connects TRBV7-2 to TRBJ1-1; D unresolved. Germline CDR1 reads SGHTA; CDR2 reads FQGNSA. The length of the CDR3 is 15 residues. Trimming shortened V by 2 bases and J by 0 bases, and 10 bases separated the two germline ends. The CDR3 coding sequence is TGTGCCAGCAGCTTATCGACCCTCCTGAACACTGAAGCTTTCTTT. Amino acid sequence: CASSLSTLLNTEAFF. The entire variable domain, with the rest obtained from reference TRBV7-2 and TRBJ1-1, is as follows: GAGVSQSPSNKVTEKGKDVELRCDPISGHTALYWYRQSLGQGLEFLIYFQGNSAPDKSGLPSDRFSAERTGGSVSTLTIQRTQQEDSAVYLCASSLSTLLNTEAFFGQGTRLTVV.

V and J are TRBV11-2 and TRBJ2-5; D might be TRBD1 (6 bases). The CDR3 covers 17 residues. CDR1 and CDR2 from the germline V gene are SGHAT and FQNNGV. Trimming removed 5 bases from V and 0 bases from J, with 19 bases in between. The chain's CDR3 is CASSHRKLRGYQETQYF. The CDR3 DNA reads as TGTGCCAGCAGCCACCGGAAGCTTAGGGGGTACCAAGAGACCCAGTACTTC.

The chain has TRBV14 and TRBJ2-3, with 7 bases identical to TRBD1. Germline values: CDR1 SGHDN, CDR2 FVKESK. Germline trimming cut 2 bases from V and 1 base from J; bases unmatched to any gene: 9. This CDR3 has 17 residues. CDR3 residues: CASSQNPDRERTDTQYF. The CDR3 bases are TGTGCCAGCAGCCAAAACCCCGACAGGGAGCGCACAGATACGCAGTATTTT.

The V call is TRBV4-1, the J call TRBJ1-1; D is possibly TRBD1 (5 bases). V gave up 0 bases and J gave up 2 bases, with 19 bases separating them. CDR1 MGHRA and CDR2 YSYEKL come from the germline V gene. This CDR3 spans 18 amino acids. CDR3 region: CASSQEGGGVIPNTEAFF. In DNA form, the CDR3 reads TGCGCCAGCAGCCAAGAAGGCGGAGGGGTGATTCCAAACACTGAAGCTTTCTTT.

This rearrangement joins TRBV7-9 to TRBJ2-3; TRBD1 might be the D (6 bases). Germline V gene data show CDR1 as SEHNR and CDR2 as FQNEAQ (reference sequence). The ends were cut back, 4 bases at V and 14 bases at J, with 19 bases in the middle. CDR3 length equals 13 residues. The CDR3 region has the DNA TGTGCCAGCAGCTGGACAATAGGACAGAATGCGTATTTT. Translating it yields CASSWTIGQNAYF.

A few counts support this clonotype. This chain joins TRBV7-2 and TRBJ2-5; D gene unclear. The germline V gene encodes CDR1 SGHTA and CDR2 FQGNSA. The CDR3 has 12 amino acids. V gave up 6 bases and J gave up 5 bases, with 10 bases separating them. This chain's CDR3 is CASSNHYETQYF. DNA of the CDR3: TGTGCCAGCAGTAACCACTACGAGACCCAGTACTTC. Using reference TRBV7-2 and TRBJ2-5 for the parts outside the CDR3, the full variable domain is GAGVSQSPSNKVTEKGKDVELRCDPISGHTALYWYRQSLGQGLEFLIYFQGNSAPDKSGLPSDRFSAERTGGSVSTLTIQRTQQEDSAVYLCASSNHYETQYFGPGTRLLVL.

V is TRBV14 and J is TRBJ2-7, with 14 bases identical to TRBD2. Germline V gives CDR1 SGHDN, CDR2 FVKESK. CDR3 length: 15 amino acids. Trimming cost V 4 bases and J 6 bases; bases outside gene matches: 5. CDR3 amino acids: CASSLGTSGGAEQYF. The CDR3 DNA reads as TGTGCCAGCAGCCTCGGGACTAGCGGGGGAGCCGAGCAGTACTTC.

This clonotype was seen many times. The V call is TRBV7-8, the J call TRBJ2-5; no definite D call. Germline loops: CDR1 SGHVS, CDR2 FQNEAQ. Trimming cost V 4 bases and J 5 bases, with 14 bases left between them. This CDR3 contains 14 residues. The CDR3 sequence is CASSSRTDRETQYF. DNA for the CDR3: TGTGCCAGCAGCTCCAGGACGGATAGGGAGACCCAGTACTTC.